This T cell receptor (beta chain) was obtained from a study of cytomegalovirus exposure and HLA in healthy donors. PCR employed 60 Vbeta and 13 Jbeta primers. Only in-frame clones appear in the TCRdb table, and some are missing; sequencing was by immunoSEQ multiplex PCR. The sample includes around 200,000 clones, around 88% of them seen just once. This CDR3 comprises 15 residues. V was pared by 5 bases and J by 6 bases, with 10 bases of the junction left unmatched. CDR1 is SGHTA and CDR2 is FQGTGA in the germline V gene. This clone was seen only once. This chain connects TRBV7-3 to TRBJ2-1, with TRBD2 matching over 7 bases. The material sequenced was PBMCs. The receptor was derived from a woman aged 18-35 years in good health and CMV-seronegative. For the CDR3, the DNA is TGTGCCAGCAGCCGGGGGGTCGTGGAATTCAATGAGCAGTTCTTC. Residues: CASSRGVVEFNEQFF. The whole variable domain, remainder taken from reference TRBV7-3 and TRBJ2-1, is GAGVSQTPSNKVTEKGKYVELRCDPISGHTALYWYRQSLGQGPEFLIYFQGTGAADDSGLPNDRFFAVRPEGSVSTLKIQRTERGDSAVYLCASSRGVVEFNEQFFGPGTRLTVL.